This T cell receptor beta chain was captured in a study of memory CD4+ T cells and cytomegalovirus serostatus. This clone was picked up one time. The antigen is unknown. This CDR3 region has 15 residues. Trimming took 1 base from V and 2 from J, leaving 14 bases between them. Germline CDR1 SQVTM, CDR2 ANQGSEA. This table comes from immunoSEQ multiplex PCR, and its TCRdb copy is limited to in-frame clones, with some not included. The sample holds about 58,000 clones, 82% seen once. General observations from the study: A US-trained random forest predicted CMV serostatus with median AUC approximately 0.9.

Single viable CD3+CD4+CD8-CD45RO+ cells were sorted as the memory CD4+ T cells. This clonotype originated in an adult in good health and CMV-seronegative. Some clones in this sample may be carry-over from other donors' samples. This chain connects TRBV29-1 to TRBJ2-5; D might be TRBD1 (5 bases). The sequencing sample was made of memory CD4+ T cells from blood. The CDR3 loop is CSVEGSSAGQETQYF. In DNA, the CDR3 is TGCAGCGTTGAAGGGAGTTCGGCAGGGCAAGAGACCCAGTACTTC.